These 20 T cell receptor beta chains came from one sample sequenced in a study of blood T cells in healthy people across ages. For the second PCR, which ran for roughly 7 to 11 cycles, a sample-barcoded 5' primer and a J-beta primer mix were used. TCRdb re-analysed the 5' RACE reads in MiXCR, keeping a single row per CDR3 protein. The sample holds about a million distinct CDR3 sequences, roughly 51% seen once. Sequencing was performed on blood. These receptors all stem from a woman aged 55-70 years in good health.

The chain is built from TRBV7-2 and TRBJ1-1; D call uncertain. There are 13 residues in the CDR3. The V gene's germline CDR1 is SGHTA and CDR2 FQGNSA. V dropped 3 bases and J dropped 5 bases, with 10 bases sitting between them. The CDR3 DNA sequence: TGTGCCAGCAGCTTTTCCCGAGAGACTGAAGCTTTCTTT. It encodes CASSFSRETEAFF.

This clonotype has just one count. CDR3 bases: TGCAGCGTTCCGACTAGCGGGCCCCAGTTCTTC. It codes for CSVPTSGPQFF. The chain has TRBV29-1 and TRBJ2-1; 10 bases map to TRBD2. The CDR3 runs 11 residues. Germline V gene data show CDR1 as SQVTM and CDR2 as ANQGSEA. V was pared by 5 bases and J by 13 bases, with 5 bases of the junction left unmatched.

This chain links TRBV28 with TRBJ1-5, with a tentative D call TRBD1 (6 bases). The CDR3 consists of 17 residues. Per the germline V gene, CDR1 is MDHEN and CDR2 is SYDVKM. V gave up 3 bases and J gave up 5 bases, with 20 bases separating them. The CDR3 nucleotides read TGTGCCAGCAGTTTCGGAATCCAGGGGCTCGTCTATCAGCCCCAGCATTTT. Its protein is CASSFGIQGLVYQPQHF.

The table lists this clonotype with a few counts. The chain combines TRBV2 with TRBJ2-5, with D unresolved. V shed 2 bases and J shed 3 bases, with 16 bases lying between them. This CDR3 contains 16 residues. Germline CDR1 reads SNHLY; CDR2 reads FYNNEI. The CDR3 bases are TGTGCCAGCAGTGAACGAGACGACGGATGGGAAGAGACCCAGTACTTC. Amino acids: CASSERDDGWEETQYF.

This chain connects TRBV5-5 to TRBJ1-6; D is possibly TRBD1 (6 bases). Trimming shortened V by 2 bases and J by 8 bases, and 11 bases separated the two germline ends. The CDR3 covers 14 residues. The germline V gene encodes CDR1 SGHKS and CDR2 YYEKEE (reference sequence). The CDR3 sequence: CASSLRGGYSPLHF. The CDR3 nucleotides read TGTGCCAGCAGCTTAAGGGGGGGTTATTCACCCCTCCACTTT.

The chain uses TRBV30 and TRBJ2-7; D call uncertain. Germline V CDR1 and CDR2: GTSNPN, SVGIG (reference sequence). Trimming took 5 bases from V and 3 from J, leaving 8 bases between them. The CDR3 is 11 amino acids. Here the CDR3 reads CAWGRSYEQYF. Written as DNA, the CDR3 is TGTGCCTGGGGGCGGAGCTACGAGCAGTACTTC.

Many counts were recorded for this clonotype. The J gene is TRBJ2-5, the V gene TRBV28; TRBD2 matches at 7 bases. Germline V CDR1 and CDR2: MDHEN, SYDVKM. J gave up 4 bases and V 3 bases, and 2 bases lay outside the gene matches. The CDR3 totals 13 residues. This chain's CDR3 is CASSFGGTETQYF. The CDR3 DNA sequence: TGTGCCAGCAGTTTCGGGGGGACAGAGACCCAGTACTTC.

V gene TRBV10-3 combines with J gene TRBJ2-3, with 8 bases that match TRBD2. Germline CDR1 reads ENHRY; CDR2 reads SYGVKD. CDR3 length: 17 residues. Losses at the gene ends were 3 bases for V and 6 bases for J; bases not matched to a gene: 14. CDR3 loop: CAISDPGTSLRTDTQYF. Written as DNA, the CDR3 is TGTGCCATCAGTGACCCCGGGACTAGTCTCCGAACTGATACGCAGTATTTT.

The chain couples TRBV14 to TRBJ2-1, with D possibly being TRBD2 (6 bases). Between the trimmed V and J ends, which lost 4 bases and 2 bases, there was a span of 12 bases. Germline CDR1 reads SGHDN; CDR2 reads FVKESK. The CDR3 extends over 15 amino acids. CDR3 sequence (DNA): TGTGCCAGCAGCCTCATCGGGAGCACCTACAATGAGCAGTTCTTC. Its protein is CASSLIGSTYNEQFF. The full variable domain, rest sourced from reference TRBV14 and TRBJ2-1, is EAGVTQFPSHSVIEKGQTVTLRCDPISGHDNLYWYRRVMGKEIKFLLHFVKESKQDESGMPNNRFLAERTGGTYSTLKVQPAELEDSGVYFCASSLIGSTYNEQFFGPGTRLTVL.

The gene calls are TRBV7-2 and TRBJ2-5, with D unclear. Germline CDR1 reads SGHTA; CDR2 reads FQGNSA. The CDR3 runs 16 residues. V lost 4 bases and J 4 bases, leaving 19 bases between the germline ends. The CDR3 sequence: CASSSPLGQRGETQYF. The DNA for the CDR3 is TGTGCCAGCAGCTCCCCCTTAGGTCAGCGCGGAGAGACCCAGTACTTC.

This chain links TRBV6-2 or TRBV6-3 with TRBJ2-4, with D maybe TRBD2 (6 bases). V was trimmed by 6 bases and J by 6 bases, leaving 21 bases between them. The CDR3 length is 16 residues. Germline V gives CDR1 MNHEY, CDR2 SVGEGT. The DNA for the CDR3 is TGTGCCAGCAGCTCCGTATGGGACTCCTCGGGAAACATTCAGTACTTC. It translates to CASSSVWDSSGNIQYF.

Here the CDR3 DNA reads TGTGCCAGCACCGAACCATCCCGCTCCTACGAGCAGTACTTC. Protein product: CASTEPSRSYEQYF. The V and J genes are TRBV28 and TRBJ2-7, with D hard to call. The CDR3 is made up of 14 amino acids. Germline V gene sequence: CDR1 MDHEN, CDR2 SYDVKM. Trimming shortened V by 7 bases and J by 0 bases, and 13 bases separated the two germline ends.

The genes are TRBV6-2 or TRBV6-3 and TRBJ2-7, with 7 bases aligning to TRBD1. Trimming at V came to 3 bases and at J to 5 bases, leaving 7 bases not matched to a gene. The CDR3 totals 14 residues. Germline CDR1 MNHEY, CDR2 SVGEGT. CDR3 bases: TGTGCCAGCAGTTATTCAACAGGGGCCAACGAGCAGTACTTC. This gives the protein CASSYSTGANEQYF.

Comments on this clonotype: At one end, the junction sequence differs from germline, possibly due to a read error. V gene TRBV12-3 or TRBV12-4 combines with J gene TRBJ2-3, with 13 nucleotides matching TRBD2. This CDR3 is built from 14 residues. The CDR3 spells CASRLAGGSETQYF. The CDR3 DNA is TGTGCCAGCAGACTAGCGGGAGGGTCAGAGACGCAGTATTTT.

This chain uses TRBV4-1 with TRBJ1-1, with D tentatively TRBD1 (5 bases). In germline, CDR1 is MGHRA, CDR2 YSYEKL. The CDR3 consists of 14 residues. The ends were cut back, 2 bases at V and 6 bases at J, with 13 bases in the middle. The CDR3 DNA follows: TGCGCCAGCAGCCAATCGGGGGAGAGCGCTGAAGCTTTCTTT. Translating gives CASSQSGESAEAFF.

This clonotype was counted a few times. The chain recombines TRBV10-3 with TRBJ2-3, with 8 bases aligning to TRBD1. CDR1 is ENHRY and CDR2 is SYGVKD in the germline V gene. The CDR3 sequence is 12 residues long. Trimming removed 6 bases from V and 11 bases from J; junction bases left unmatched: 7. The CDR3 DNA reads TGTGCCATCAGCGATGACAGGGGAATGCAGTATTTT. It specifies CAISDDRGMQYF.

The chain has TRBV20-1 and TRBJ2-7; no clear D. Germline loops: CDR1 DFQATT, CDR2 SNEGSKA (reference sequence). V lost 2 bases to trimming and J lost 5 bases, with 13 bases between them. CDR3 length: 13 residues. The CDR3 DNA reads as TGCAGTGCTAGATTCGTAAACACCAACGAGCAGTACTTC. This sequence encodes CSARFVNTNEQYF.

The chain employs TRBV5-1 and TRBJ2-1; D might be TRBD2 (6 bases). Judging by the DNA end, TRBJ2-7 fits better; the J call may be wrong. CDR1 is SGHRS and CDR2 is YFSETQ in the germline V gene. This CDR3 is built from 16 residues. CDR3 in amino acids: CASSFGTGVPYNEQYF. The CDR3 DNA is TGCGCCAGCAGCTTCGGTACGGGGGTCCCCTACAATGAGCAGTACTTC.

The chain employs TRBV15 and TRBJ2-5; TRBD2 matches at 13 bases. The J call may be in error: the DNA end matches TRBJ2-7 better. Germline V gene sequence: CDR1 LNHNV, CDR2 YYDKDF (reference sequence). The CDR3 is 15 amino acids. The chain's CDR3 is CATSRALAGGDEQYF. The CDR3 DNA reads TGTGCCACCAGCAGAGCACTAGCGGGAGGGGACGAGCAGTACTTC.

V and J are TRBV29-1 and TRBJ2-6, with D possibly matching TRBD1 (6 bases). Trimming stripped 6 bases from V and 0 bases from J, with 15 bases between. CDR3 length equals 16 residues. Germline lookup yields CDR1 SQVTM and CDR2 ANQGSEA. The CDR3 sequence: CSVHDRSRSGANVLTF. The CDR3 bases are TGCAGCGTCCACGACAGGTCACGCTCTGGGGCCAACGTCCTGACTTTC.